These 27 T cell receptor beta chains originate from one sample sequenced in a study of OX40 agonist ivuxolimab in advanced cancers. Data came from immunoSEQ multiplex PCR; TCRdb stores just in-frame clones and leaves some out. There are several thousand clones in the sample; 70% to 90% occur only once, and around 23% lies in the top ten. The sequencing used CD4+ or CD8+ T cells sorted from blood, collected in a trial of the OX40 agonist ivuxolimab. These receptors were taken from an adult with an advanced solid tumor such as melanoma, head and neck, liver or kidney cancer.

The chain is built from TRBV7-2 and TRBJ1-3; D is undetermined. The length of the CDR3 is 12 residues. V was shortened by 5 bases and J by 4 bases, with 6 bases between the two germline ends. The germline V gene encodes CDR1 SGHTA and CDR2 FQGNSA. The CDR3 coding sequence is TGTGCCAGCAGCCCCGCGGGAAACACCATATATTTT. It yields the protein CASSPAGNTIYF. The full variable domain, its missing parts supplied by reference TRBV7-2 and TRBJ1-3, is GAGVSQSPSNKVTEKGKDVELRCDPISGHTALYWYRQSLGQGLEFLIYFQGNSAPDKSGLPSDRFSAERTGGSVSTLTIQRTQQEDSAVYLCASSPAGNTIYFGEGSWLTVV.

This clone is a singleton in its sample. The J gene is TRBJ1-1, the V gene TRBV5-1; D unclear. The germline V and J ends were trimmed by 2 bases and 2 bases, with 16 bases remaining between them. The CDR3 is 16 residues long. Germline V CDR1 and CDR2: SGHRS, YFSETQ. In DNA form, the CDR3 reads TGCGCCAGCAGCTTAAGGGCGGCCGGACCAAACACTGAAGCTTTCTTT. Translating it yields CASSLRAAGPNTEAFF.

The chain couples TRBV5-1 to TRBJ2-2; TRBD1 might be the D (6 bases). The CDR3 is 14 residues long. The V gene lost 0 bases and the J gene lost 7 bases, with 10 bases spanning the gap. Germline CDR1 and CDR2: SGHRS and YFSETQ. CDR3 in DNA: TGCGCCAGCAGCTTGGCAGGGGCCGACGGGGAGCTGTTTTTT. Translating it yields CASSLAGADGELFF.

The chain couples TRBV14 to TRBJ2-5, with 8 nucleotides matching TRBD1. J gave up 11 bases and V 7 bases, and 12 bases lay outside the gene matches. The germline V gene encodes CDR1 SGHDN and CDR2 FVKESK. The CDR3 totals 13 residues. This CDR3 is CASMDSDRDFQYF. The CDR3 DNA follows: TGTGCCAGCATGGATTCGGACAGGGATTTTCAGTACTTC.

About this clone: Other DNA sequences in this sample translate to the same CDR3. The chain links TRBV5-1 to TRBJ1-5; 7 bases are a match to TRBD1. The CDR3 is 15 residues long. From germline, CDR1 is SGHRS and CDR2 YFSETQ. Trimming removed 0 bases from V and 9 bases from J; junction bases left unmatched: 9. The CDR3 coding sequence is TGCGCCAGCAGCTTGGGTCAGGGGGGGCTCGGGCCCCAGCATTTT. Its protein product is CASSLGQGGLGPQHF.

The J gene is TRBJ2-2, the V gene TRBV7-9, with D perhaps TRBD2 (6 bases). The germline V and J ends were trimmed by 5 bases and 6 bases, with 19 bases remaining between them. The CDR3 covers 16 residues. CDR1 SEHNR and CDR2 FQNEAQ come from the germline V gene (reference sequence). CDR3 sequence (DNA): TGTGCCAGCAGCAGTGGAGGCGGGGCCAGGGCCGGGGAGCTGTTTTTT. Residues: CASSSGGGARAGELFF.

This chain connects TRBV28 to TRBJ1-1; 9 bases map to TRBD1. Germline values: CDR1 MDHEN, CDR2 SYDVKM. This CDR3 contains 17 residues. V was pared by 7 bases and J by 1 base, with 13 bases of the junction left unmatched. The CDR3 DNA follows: TGTGCCAGCACCGCCCTGGGGACAGGGAGGGGGAACACTGAAGCTTTCTTT. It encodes CASTALGTGRGNTEAFF.

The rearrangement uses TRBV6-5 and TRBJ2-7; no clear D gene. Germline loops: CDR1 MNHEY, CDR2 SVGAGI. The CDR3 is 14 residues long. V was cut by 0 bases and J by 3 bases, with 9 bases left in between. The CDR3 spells CASSYSGSVYEQYF. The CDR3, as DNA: TGTGCCAGCAGTTACTCAGGTTCGGTCTACGAGCAGTACTTC.

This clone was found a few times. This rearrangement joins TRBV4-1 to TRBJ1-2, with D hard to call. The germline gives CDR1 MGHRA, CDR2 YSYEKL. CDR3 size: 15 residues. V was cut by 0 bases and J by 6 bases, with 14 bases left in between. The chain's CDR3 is CASSQEPGPKDGYTF. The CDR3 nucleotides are TGCGCCAGCAGCCAAGAACCCGGTCCTAAAGATGGCTACACCTTC.

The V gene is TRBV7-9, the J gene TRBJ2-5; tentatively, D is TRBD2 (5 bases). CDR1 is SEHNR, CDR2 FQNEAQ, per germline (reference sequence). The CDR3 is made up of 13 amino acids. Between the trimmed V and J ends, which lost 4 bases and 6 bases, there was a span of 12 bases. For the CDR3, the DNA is TGTGCCAGCAGCTCCGGTGAGGGCCAGACCCAGTACTTC. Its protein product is CASSSGEGQTQYF.

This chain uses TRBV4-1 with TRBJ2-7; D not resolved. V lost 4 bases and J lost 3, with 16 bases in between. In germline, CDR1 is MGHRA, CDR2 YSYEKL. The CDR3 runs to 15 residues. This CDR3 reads CASSPLHSTLYEQYF. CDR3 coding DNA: TGCGCCAGCAGCCCGCTTCACAGTACCCTCTACGAGCAGTACTTC.

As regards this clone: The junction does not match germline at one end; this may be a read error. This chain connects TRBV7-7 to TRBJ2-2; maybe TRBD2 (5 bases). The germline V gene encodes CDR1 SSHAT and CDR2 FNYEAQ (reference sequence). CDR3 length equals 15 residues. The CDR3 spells CASSPRGGNTGELFF. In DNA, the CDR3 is TGTGCTAGCAGCCCCCGCGGAGGTAACACCGGGGAGCTGTTTTTT. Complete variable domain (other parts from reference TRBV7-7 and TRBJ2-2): GAGVSQSPRYKVTKRGQDVTLRCDPISSHATLYWYQQALGQGPEFLTYFNYEAQPDKSGLPSDRFSAERPEGSISTLTIQRTEQRDSAMYRCASSPRGGNTGELFFGEGSRLTVL.

DNA of the CDR3: TGTGCCAGCAGCGTAGCGGGGGGGCAGTCCTACGAGCAGTACTTC. Translation gives CASSVAGGQSYEQYF. The rearrangement uses TRBV9 and TRBJ2-7; 8 nucleotides agree with TRBD2. Germline CDR1 SGDLS, CDR2 YYNGEE. J was trimmed by 1 base and V by 0 bases; bases with no gene match: 3. The CDR3 is 15 amino acids.

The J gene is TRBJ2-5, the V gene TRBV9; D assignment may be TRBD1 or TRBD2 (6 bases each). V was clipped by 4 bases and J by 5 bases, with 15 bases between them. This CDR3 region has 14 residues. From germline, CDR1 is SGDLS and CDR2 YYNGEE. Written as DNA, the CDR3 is TGTGCCAGCAGCAGAGGGGGGCCTTGGGAGACCCAGTACTTC. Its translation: CASSRGGPWETQYF.

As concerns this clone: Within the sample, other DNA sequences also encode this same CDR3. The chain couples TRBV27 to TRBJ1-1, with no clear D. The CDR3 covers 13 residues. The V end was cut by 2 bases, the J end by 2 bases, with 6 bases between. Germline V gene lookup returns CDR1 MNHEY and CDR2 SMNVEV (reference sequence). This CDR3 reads CASSLGRNTEAFF. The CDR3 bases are TGTGCCAGCAGTTTAGGCAGAAACACTGAAGCTTTCTTT.

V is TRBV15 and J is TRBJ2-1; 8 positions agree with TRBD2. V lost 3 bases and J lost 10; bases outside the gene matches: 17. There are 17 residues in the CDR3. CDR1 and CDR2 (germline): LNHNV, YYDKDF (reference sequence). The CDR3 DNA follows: TGTGCCACCAGCAGTGCCTGGCGGGGGGCCGCATCCGGGGAGCAGTTCTTC. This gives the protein CATSSAWRGAASGEQFF.

The CDR3 DNA is TGTGCCAGCCGTAAGGGGACAGGGTCAGACACTGAAGCTTTCTTT. It specifies CASRKGTGSDTEAFF. The genes are TRBV6-5 and TRBJ1-1; 9 nucleotides align to TRBD1. This CDR3 contains 15 residues. Unmatched junction bases numbered 10, after V lost 8 bases and J lost 3 bases. Germline CDR1 and CDR2: MNHEY and SVGAGI.

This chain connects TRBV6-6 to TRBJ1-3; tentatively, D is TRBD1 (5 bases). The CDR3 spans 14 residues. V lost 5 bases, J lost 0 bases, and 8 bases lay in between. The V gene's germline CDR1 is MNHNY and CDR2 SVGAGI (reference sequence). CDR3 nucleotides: TGTGCCAGCAGTGGACAAAACTCTGGAAACACCATATATTTT. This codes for CASSGQNSGNTIYF.

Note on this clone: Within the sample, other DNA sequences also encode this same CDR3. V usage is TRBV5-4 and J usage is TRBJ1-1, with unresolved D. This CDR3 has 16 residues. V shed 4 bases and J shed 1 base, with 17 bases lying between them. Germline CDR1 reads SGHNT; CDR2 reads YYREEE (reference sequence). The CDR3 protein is CASSLETTVRNTEAFF. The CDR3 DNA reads TGTGCCAGCAGCCTGGAGACGACGGTACGGAACACTGAAGCTTTCTTT.

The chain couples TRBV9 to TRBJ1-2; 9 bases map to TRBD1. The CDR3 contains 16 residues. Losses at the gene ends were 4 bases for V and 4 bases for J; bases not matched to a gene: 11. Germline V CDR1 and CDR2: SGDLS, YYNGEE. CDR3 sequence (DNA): TGTGCCAGCAGCAACCCTCGGGACAGGGTGCCCTATGGCTACACCTTC. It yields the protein CASSNPRDRVPYGYTF.

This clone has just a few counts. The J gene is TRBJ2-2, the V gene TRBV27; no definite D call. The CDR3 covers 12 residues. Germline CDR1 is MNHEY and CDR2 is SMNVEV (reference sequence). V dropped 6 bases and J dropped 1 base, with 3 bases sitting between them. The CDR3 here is CASRRNTGELFF. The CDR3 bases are TGTGCCAGCAGAAGGAACACCGGGGAGCTGTTTTTT.

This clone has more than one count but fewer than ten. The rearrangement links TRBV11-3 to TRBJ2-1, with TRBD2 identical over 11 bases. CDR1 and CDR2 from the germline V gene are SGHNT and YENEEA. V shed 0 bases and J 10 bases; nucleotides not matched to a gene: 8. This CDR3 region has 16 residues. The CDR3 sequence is CASSLDLSGGAVEQFF. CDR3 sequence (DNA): TGTGCCAGCAGCTTAGATCTTAGCGGGGGGGCCGTAGAGCAGTTCTTC.

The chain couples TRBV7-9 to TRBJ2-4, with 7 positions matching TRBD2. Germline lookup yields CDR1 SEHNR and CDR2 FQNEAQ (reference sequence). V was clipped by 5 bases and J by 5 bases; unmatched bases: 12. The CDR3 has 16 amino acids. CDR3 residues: CASSPGGGFEENIQYF. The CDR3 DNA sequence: TGTGCCAGCAGCCCCGGGGGAGGGTTTGAGGAAAACATTCAGTACTTC.

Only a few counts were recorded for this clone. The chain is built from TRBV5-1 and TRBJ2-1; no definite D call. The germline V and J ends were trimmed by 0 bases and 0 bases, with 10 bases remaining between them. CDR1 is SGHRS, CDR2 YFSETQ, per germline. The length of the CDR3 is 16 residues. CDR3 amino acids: CASSLARQASYNEQFF. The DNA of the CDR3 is TGCGCCAGCAGCTTGGCCAGGCAGGCCTCCTACAATGAGCAGTTCTTC.

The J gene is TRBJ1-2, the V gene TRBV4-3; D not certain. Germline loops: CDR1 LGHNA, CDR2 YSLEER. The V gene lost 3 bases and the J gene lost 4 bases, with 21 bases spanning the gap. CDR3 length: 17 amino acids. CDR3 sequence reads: CASSQYLRPDGLYGYTF. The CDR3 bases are TGCGCCAGCAGCCAGTACCTCCGACCCGATGGCCTCTATGGCTACACCTTC.

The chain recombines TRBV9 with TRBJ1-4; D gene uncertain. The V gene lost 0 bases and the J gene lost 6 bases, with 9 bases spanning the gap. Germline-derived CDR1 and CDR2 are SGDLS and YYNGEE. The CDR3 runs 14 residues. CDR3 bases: TGTGCCAGCAGCGTAGACGGGAACGATGAAAAACTGTTTTTT. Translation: CASSVDGNDEKLFF.

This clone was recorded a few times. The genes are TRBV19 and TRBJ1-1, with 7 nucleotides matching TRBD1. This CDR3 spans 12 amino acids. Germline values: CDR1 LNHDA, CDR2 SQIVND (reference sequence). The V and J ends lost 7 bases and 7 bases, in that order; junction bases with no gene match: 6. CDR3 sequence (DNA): TGTGCCAGTAACGACAGGGTTGGTGAAGCTTTCTTT. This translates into CASNDRVGEAFF.